Below are 14 T cell receptor beta chains sequenced from a single sample in a study of T cell responses to AZD1222 COVID-19 vaccine. The assay was immunoSEQ multiplex PCR, and TCRdb's table has in-frame clones only and misses some. The profile covers about 270,000 clones, with 90% to 95% appearing a single time and around 0.5% taken by the ten largest. Specimen: peripheral blood, collected 28 days after the second AZD1222 dose. The receptors stem from an adult who received the AZD1222 COVID-19 vaccine.

In DNA form, the CDR3 reads TGTGCCATCAGCCCTTTCCATGGTGGCGCGGAGACTGAAGCTTTCTTT. Translated, it gives CAISPFHGGAETEAFF. This chain connects TRBV10-3 to TRBJ1-1, with D hard to call. Germline V lookup: CDR1 ENHRY, CDR2 SYGVKD. Trimming took 6 bases from V and 5 from J, leaving 22 bases between them. The CDR3 consists of 16 residues.

The chain links TRBV5-1 to TRBJ2-7; 8 nucleotides match TRBD1. Germline V CDR1 and CDR2: SGHRS, YFSETQ. The V segment lost 0 bases and the J segment 3 bases; nucleotides outside the gene matches: 2. CDR3 size: 14 residues. The CDR3 reads CASSLVQGVYEQYF. DNA of the CDR3: TGCGCCAGCAGCTTGGTACAGGGGGTCTACGAGCAGTACTTC.

Comments on this clone: The same CDR3 also results from other DNA sequences found in this sample. The V gene is TRBV5-1, the J gene TRBJ2-5, with 9 bases fitting TRBD2. The CDR3 runs to 14 residues. Germline V lookup: CDR1 SGHRS, CDR2 YFSETQ. V shed 0 bases and J 5 bases; nucleotides not matched to a gene: 2. In nucleotides, the CDR3 is TGCGCCAGCAGCTTGGGCCTAGCGGGGGAGACCCAGTACTTC. Translated, it gives CASSLGLAGETQYF.

The sample holds one count of this clone. The gene calls are TRBV2 and TRBJ1-6; 8 bases fit TRBD1. The CDR3 loop spans 14 amino acids. The V segment lost 4 bases and the J segment 8 bases; nucleotides outside the gene matches: 4. Germline CDR1 and CDR2: SNHLY and FYNNEI. In nucleotides, the CDR3 is TGTGCCAGCAGTGGTACAGGGGGTGATTCACCCCTCCACTTT. This codes for CASSGTGGDSPLHF.

The chain recombines TRBV3-1 (or the pseudogene TRBV3-2) with TRBJ1-6; 8 bases are a match to TRBD1. CDR3 size: 14 residues. The germline V gene encodes CDR1 LGHDT and CDR2 YNNKEL (reference sequence). V gave up 4 bases and J gave up 8 bases; unmatched junction bases: 4. The chain's CDR3 is CASSRTGLDSPLHF. Here the CDR3 DNA reads TGTGCCAGCAGCCGGACAGGGTTAGATTCACCCCTCCACTTT.

The chain employs TRBV12-5 and TRBJ1-5; D remains unclear. CDR1 is LGHNT, CDR2 FRNRAP, per germline. Trimming shortened V by 1 base and J by 4 bases, and 17 bases separated the two germline ends. This CDR3 is 17 amino acids long. The chain's CDR3 is CASGLGYRIGRNQPQHF. As DNA, the CDR3 is TGTGCTAGTGGTTTGGGATACCGTATTGGCAGAAATCAGCCCCAGCATTTT.

This clone was seen ten or more times. The V call is TRBV5-1, the J call TRBJ2-7, with TRBD2 identical over 11 bases. Germline CDR1 and CDR2: SGHRS and YFSETQ. This CDR3 spans 19 amino acids. The J segment lost 1 base and the V segment lost 1 base, leaving 13 bases of the junction unmatched. The CDR3 sequence is CASSLTFASGGKLSYEQYF. The CDR3 DNA follows: TGCGCCAGCAGCTTGACGTTTGCTAGCGGGGGGAAACTTTCCTACGAGCAGTACTTC.

This clone was found a few times. This chain joins TRBV7-2 and TRBJ2-3; the match to TRBD2 covers 7 bases. Losses at the gene ends were 5 bases for V and 2 bases for J; bases not matched to a gene: 7. Germline V gene lookup returns CDR1 SGHTA and CDR2 FQGNSA. This CDR3 is built from 15 residues. The DNA for the CDR3 is TGTGCCAGCAGCCCCCGGGGGAGGGCCACAGATACGCAGTATTTT. Amino acid sequence: CASSPRGRATDTQYF.

The gene calls are TRBV4-3 and TRBJ2-1, with 10 bases fitting TRBD2. This CDR3 has 16 residues. The trim removed 1 base at V and 8 bases at J, leaving 8 bases unmatched. In germline, CDR1 is LGHNA, CDR2 YSLEER. The CDR3 region is CASSQVGTSVAHEQFF. The DNA of the CDR3 is TGCGCCAGCAGCCAAGTTGGGACTAGCGTAGCGCATGAGCAGTTCTTC.

This sequence joins TRBV4-1 and TRBJ1-4; 9 nucleotides align to TRBD1. The CDR3 extends over 19 amino acids. Germline CDR1 is MGHRA and CDR2 is YSYEKL. V was pared by 4 bases and J by 4 bases, with 16 bases of the junction left unmatched. The CDR3 DNA is TGCGCCAGCAGCCTTAAGAGTGGAGGACAGGGGCCCTTTAATGAAAAACTGTTTTTT. Its translation: CASSLKSGGQGPFNEKLFF.

The chain employs TRBV6-2 or TRBV6-3 and TRBJ2-1; D is perhaps TRBD1 (5 bases). Germline V gene data show CDR1 as MNHEY and CDR2 as SVGEGT. CDR3 length: 16 amino acids. The V end lost 2 bases, the J end lost 0 bases, and 11 bases lay between the germline ends. This CDR3 reads CASSYKDTSSYNEQFF. The DNA for the CDR3 is TGTGCCAGCAGTTACAAGGACACGAGCTCCTACAATGAGCAGTTCTTC.

This sequence joins TRBV27 and TRBJ2-3; D possibly uses TRBD1 or TRBD2 (5 bases each). The CDR3 totals 20 residues. The V end was cut by 2 bases, the J end by 2 bases, with 26 bases between. Germline V gene lookup returns CDR1 MNHEY and CDR2 SMNVEV (reference sequence). As DNA, the CDR3 is TGTGCCAGCAGTTTAGTATCCGGAAGTTTTGGGACCCCTCTCACAGATACGCAGTATTTT. Protein product: CASSLVSGSFGTPLTDTQYF.

The genes are TRBV6-5 and TRBJ1-4, with TRBD1 as a possible D gene (6 bases). This CDR3 is built from 14 residues. The germline V gene encodes CDR1 MNHEY and CDR2 SVGAGI. Trimming took off 6 bases at V and 7 bases at J, with 15 bases between the two ends. This chain's CDR3 is CASRPDSGGEKLFF. The CDR3 DNA reads TGTGCCAGCAGGCCGGACAGTGGGGGTGAAAAACTGTTTTTT.

The rearrangement uses TRBV4-3 and TRBJ2-7; 7 positions agree with TRBD2. The germline CDR1 and CDR2 sequences are LGHNA and YSLEER. The CDR3 is 15 amino acids. After removal of 2 bases from V and 1 base from J, the junction contained 5 bases not matched to a gene. CDR3 in DNA: TGCGCCAGCAGCCAAACCCTAGCGGTATCCTACGAGCAGTACTTC. It yields the protein CASSQTLAVSYEQYF.